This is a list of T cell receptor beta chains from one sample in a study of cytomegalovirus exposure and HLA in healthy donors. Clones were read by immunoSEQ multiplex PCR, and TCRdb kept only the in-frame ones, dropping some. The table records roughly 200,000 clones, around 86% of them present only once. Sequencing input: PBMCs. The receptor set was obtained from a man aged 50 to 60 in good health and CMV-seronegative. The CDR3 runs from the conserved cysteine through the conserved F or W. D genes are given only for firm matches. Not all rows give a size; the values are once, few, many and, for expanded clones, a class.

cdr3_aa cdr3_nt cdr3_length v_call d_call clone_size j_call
CASSQGAYQPQHF TGTGCCAGCAGTCAGGGGGCTTATCAGCCCCAGCATTTT 13 TRBV2 TRBD1 once TRBJ1-5
CASSLGVAGPSDEQFF TGTGCCAGCAGCTTAGGAGTAGCGGGTCCTTCGGATGAGCAGTTCTTC 16 TRBV7-6 TRBD2 once TRBJ2-1
CASSSHFDRGEAQYF TGTGCCAGCAGTTCGCATTTTGACAGGGGAGAGGCCCAGTACTTC 15 TRBV6-6 TRBD1 . TRBJ2-5
CASSLGSASGYTDTQYF TGTGCCAGCAGCTTAGGATCGGCTAGCGGTTACACAGATACGCAGTATTTT 17 TRBV7-9 TRBD2 . TRBJ2-3
CASSLGSFKRDYRSYEQYF TGCGCCAGCAGCTTGGGGTCATTCAAGCGGGATTACCGCTCCTACGAGCAGTACTTC 19 TRBV5-1 TRBD2 once TRBJ2-7
CASSWGQGTYEQYF TGTGCCAGCAGCTGGGGACAGGGAACCTACGAGCAGTACTTC 14 TRBV5-4 TRBD1 . TRBJ2-7
CASSPPSTGELFF TGTGCCAGCTCACCGCCTAGCACCGGGGAGCTGTTTTTT 13 TRBV18 . . TRBJ2-2
CASSFPNTEAFF TGTGCCAGCAGCTTCCCAAACACTGAAGCTTTCTTT 12 TRBV7-8 . few TRBJ1-1
CASSEIGPREGPQHF TGTGCCAGCAGTGAAATTGGTCCGAGAGAGGGGCCCCAGCATTTT 15 TRBV2 . . TRBJ1-5
CASSFVGTGLYEQYF TGTGCCAGCAGTTTTGTCGGGACAGGGCTTTACGAGCAGTACTTC 15 TRBV28 TRBD1 . TRBJ2-7
CASSLLTGGSNYGYTF TGCGCCAGCAGCCTACTGACAGGGGGAAGTAACTATGGCTACACCTTC 16 TRBV4-3 TRBD1 few TRBJ1-2
CASSQQSGGAGGELFF TGCGCCAGCAGCCAACAGAGCGGGGGGGCCGGCGGGGAGCTGTTTTTT 16 TRBV5-1 TRBD2 once TRBJ2-2
CAWSVQRGRQPQHF TGTGCCTGGAGTGTACAAAGGGGGAGACAGCCCCAGCATTTT 14 TRBV30 . . TRBJ1-5
CASSHHRTETEAFF TGCGCCAGCAGCCACCATAGGACAGAGACTGAAGCTTTCTTT 14 TRBV4-3 . . TRBJ1-1
CASSPLRGVSNEKLFF TGTGCCAGTAGTCCCCTTCGCGGGGTATCTAATGAAAAACTGTTTTTT 16 TRBV19 . . TRBJ1-4
CASSYQAGAAGELFF TGTGCCAGCAGTTACCAGGCGGGAGCGGCCGGGGAGCTGTTTTTT 15 TRBV6-6 TRBD2 . TRBJ2-2
CASSSVNSPLHF TGTGCCAGCAGTTCCGTCAATTCACCCCTCCACTTT 12 TRBV28 . . TRBJ1-6
CASSTGDRTNEKLFF TGTGCCAGCAGCACCGGGGACAGAACTAATGAAAAACTGTTTTTT 15 TRBV7-9 TRBD1 . TRBJ1-4
CASSLRGNVYEQYF TGTGCCAGCAGTTTACGGGGGAACGTCTACGAGCAGTACTTC 14 TRBV28 . . TRBJ2-7
CASRGGANTGELFF TGTGCCAGCAGAGGGGGTGCGAACACCGGGGAGCTGTTTTTT 14 TRBV6-1 . . TRBJ2-2
CASEERRGWGGATEAFF TGTGCCAGCGAAGAGCGTCGAGGGTGGGGAGGGGCCACTGAAGCTTTCTTT 17 TRBV2 . . TRBJ1-1
CSVDGQGRNGYTF TGCAGCGTCGACGGACAGGGAAGGAATGGCTACACCTTC 13 TRBV29-1 TRBD1 . TRBJ1-2
CANQQGNAGYTF TGTGCCAATCAACAGGGTAACGCTGGCTACACCTTC 12 TRBV28 . . TRBJ1-2
CASTTPPADTQYF TGTGCCAGCACCACGCCCCCGGCAGATACGCAGTATTTT 13 TRBV9 . . TRBJ2-3
CASTQGTSTDTQYF TGTGCCAGCACCCAAGGGACTAGCACAGATACGCAGTATTTT 14 TRBV4-2 . . TRBJ2-3
CASTREGVLKTEAFF TGTGCCAGTACCAGGGAGGGGGTCTTGAAGACTGAAGCTTTCTTT 15 TRBV2 . . TRBJ1-1
CASRMPGRGGADTQYF TGTGCCAGCAGGATGCCAGGCCGGGGAGGCGCAGATACGCAGTATTTT 16 TRBV5-6 . . TRBJ2-3
CASVSGGNYGYTF TGTGCCAGCGTCTCCGGGGGTAACTATGGCTACACCTTC 13 TRBV7-9 . . TRBJ1-2
CASSSGYQETQYF TGTGCCAGCAGCTCAGGGTACCAAGAGACCCAGTACTTC 13 TRBV7-2 . once TRBJ2-5
CASSLGTGLSNEKLFF TGTGCCAGTAGCCTCGGGACAGGGCTAAGTAATGAAAAACTGTTTTTT 16 TRBV19 TRBD1 . TRBJ1-4
CAWSVGGGQHF TGTGCCTGGAGTGTAGGAGGTGGACAGCATTTT 11 TRBV30 . . TRBJ1-5